This TCR beta chain was profiled in a study of blood T cells in healthy people across ages. Alongside a J-beta primer mix, a sample-barcoded 5' primer served in a second PCR lasting about 7 to 11 cycles. In TCRdb, the 5' RACE reads were re-called with MiXCR into one record per CDR3 protein. The sample includes approximately 900,000 distinct CDR3 sequences, about 44% seen only once; the top ten take over 10%. This CDR3 is built from 12 residues. V gave up 4 bases and J gave up 3 bases, with 4 bases separating them. The clonotype comes from a man aged 25 to 40 in good health. J is TRBJ1-5 and V is TRBV12-3 or TRBV12-4, with unresolved D. Sequencing was carried out using blood. The CDR3 nucleotides read TGTGCCAGCAGTTACGTCAATCAGCCCCAGCATTTT. Translating it yields CASSYVNQPQHF.